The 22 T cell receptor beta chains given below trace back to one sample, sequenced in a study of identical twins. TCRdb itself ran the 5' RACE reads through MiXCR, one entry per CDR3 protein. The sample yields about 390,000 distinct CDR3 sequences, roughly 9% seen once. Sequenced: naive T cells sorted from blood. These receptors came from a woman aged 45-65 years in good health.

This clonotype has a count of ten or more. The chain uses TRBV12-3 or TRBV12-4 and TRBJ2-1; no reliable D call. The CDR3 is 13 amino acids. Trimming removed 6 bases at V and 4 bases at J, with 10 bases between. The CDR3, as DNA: TGTGCCAGCAGCTCAACCCCGTACAATGAGCAGTTCTTC. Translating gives CASSSTPYNEQFF.

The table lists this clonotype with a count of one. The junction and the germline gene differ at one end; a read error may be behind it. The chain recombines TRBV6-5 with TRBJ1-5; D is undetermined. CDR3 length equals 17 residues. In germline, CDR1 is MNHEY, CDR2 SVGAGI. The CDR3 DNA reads TGTGCCAGCTGTTACTCAGACCCGACGAAGAGGAATCAGCCCCAGCATTTT. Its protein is CASCYSDPTKRNQPQHF.

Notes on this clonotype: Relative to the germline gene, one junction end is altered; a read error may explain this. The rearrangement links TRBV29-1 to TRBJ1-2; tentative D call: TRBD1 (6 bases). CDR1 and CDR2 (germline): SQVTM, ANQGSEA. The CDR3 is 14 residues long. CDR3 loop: CSVEGGTVGTRPDF. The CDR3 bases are TGCAGCGTTGAAGGGGGGACTGTCGGGACACGGCCCGACTTC.

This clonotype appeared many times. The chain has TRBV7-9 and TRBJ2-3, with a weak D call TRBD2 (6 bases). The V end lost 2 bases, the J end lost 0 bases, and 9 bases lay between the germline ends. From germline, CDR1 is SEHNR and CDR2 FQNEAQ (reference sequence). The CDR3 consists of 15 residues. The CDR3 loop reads CASSLSGRSTDTQYF. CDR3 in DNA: TGTGCCAGCAGCTTAAGTGGGAGGAGCACAGATACGCAGTATTTT.

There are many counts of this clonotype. CDR3 in amino acids: CASSQDGGPNEQFF. The DNA for the CDR3 is TGTGCCAGCAGCCAAGATGGCGGGCCGAATGAGCAGTTCTTC. This chain joins TRBV4-2 and TRBJ2-1, with D possibly TRBD2 on 5 matching bases. The V end lost 0 bases, the J end lost 7 bases, and 10 bases lay between the germline ends. The CDR3 contains 14 residues. CDR1 is LGHNA and CDR2 is YNFKEQ in the germline V gene.

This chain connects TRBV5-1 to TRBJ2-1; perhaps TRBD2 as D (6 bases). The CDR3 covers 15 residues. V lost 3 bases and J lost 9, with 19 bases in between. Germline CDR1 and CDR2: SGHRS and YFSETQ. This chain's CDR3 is CASSSLVAGSGEQFF. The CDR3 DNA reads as TGCGCCAGCAGCTCCCTCGTGGCGGGGAGTGGTGAGCAGTTCTTC.

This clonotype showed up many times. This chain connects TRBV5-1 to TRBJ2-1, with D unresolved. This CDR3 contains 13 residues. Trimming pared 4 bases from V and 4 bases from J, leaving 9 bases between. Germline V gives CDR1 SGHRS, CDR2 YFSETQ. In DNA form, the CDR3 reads TGCGCCAGCAGCCCCAACTATTACAATGAGCAGTTCTTC. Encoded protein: CASSPNYYNEQFF.

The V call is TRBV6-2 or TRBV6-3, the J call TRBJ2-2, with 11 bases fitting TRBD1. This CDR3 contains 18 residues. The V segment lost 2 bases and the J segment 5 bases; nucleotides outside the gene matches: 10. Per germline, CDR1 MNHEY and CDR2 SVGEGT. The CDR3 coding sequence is TGTGCCAGCAGTTACGGCTTGGCCGGGACAGGGGGAACCGGGGAGCTGTTTTTT. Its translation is CASSYGLAGTGGTGELFF.

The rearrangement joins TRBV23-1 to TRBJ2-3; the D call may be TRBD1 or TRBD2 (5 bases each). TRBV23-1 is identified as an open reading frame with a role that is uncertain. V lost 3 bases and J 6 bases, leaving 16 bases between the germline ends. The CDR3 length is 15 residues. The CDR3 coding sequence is TGCGCCAGCAGTCACTCCCCTGTCGGGACGGATACGCAGTATTTT. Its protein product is CASSHSPVGTDTQYF.

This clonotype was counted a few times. The CDR3 coding sequence is TGTGCCAGCAGCTTCTGGTATAGCAATCAGCCCCAGCATTTT. Protein sequence: CASSFWYSNQPQHF. The chain links TRBV5-5 to TRBJ1-5; no clear D. The V end was cut by 2 bases, the J end by 0 bases, with 6 bases between. The CDR3 is 14 residues long. Germline V gene sequence: CDR1 SGHKS, CDR2 YYEKEE (reference sequence).

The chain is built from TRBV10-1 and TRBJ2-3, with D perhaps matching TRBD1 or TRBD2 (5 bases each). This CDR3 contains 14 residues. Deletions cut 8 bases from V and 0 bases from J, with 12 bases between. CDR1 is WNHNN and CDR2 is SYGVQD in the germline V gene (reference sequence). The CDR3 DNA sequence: TGCGCCAGCCGGGGCGGCCCCAGCACAGATACGCAGTATTTT. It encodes CASRGGPSTDTQYF.

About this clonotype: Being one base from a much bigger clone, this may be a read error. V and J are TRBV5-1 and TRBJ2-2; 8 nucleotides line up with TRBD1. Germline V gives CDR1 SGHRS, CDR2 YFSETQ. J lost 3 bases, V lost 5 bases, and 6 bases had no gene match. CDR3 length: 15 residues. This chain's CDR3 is CASRRTGTDTGELFF. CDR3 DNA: TGCGCCAGCAGGAGGACAGGGACGGACACCGGGGAGCTGTTTTTT.

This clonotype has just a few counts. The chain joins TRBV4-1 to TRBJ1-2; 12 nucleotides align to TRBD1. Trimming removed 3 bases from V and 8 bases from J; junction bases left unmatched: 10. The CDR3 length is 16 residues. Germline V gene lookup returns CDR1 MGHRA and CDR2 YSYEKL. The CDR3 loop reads CASSHSGTGGQNGYTF. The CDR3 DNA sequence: TGCGCCAGCAGCCATTCTGGGACAGGGGGCCAAAACGGCTACACCTTC.

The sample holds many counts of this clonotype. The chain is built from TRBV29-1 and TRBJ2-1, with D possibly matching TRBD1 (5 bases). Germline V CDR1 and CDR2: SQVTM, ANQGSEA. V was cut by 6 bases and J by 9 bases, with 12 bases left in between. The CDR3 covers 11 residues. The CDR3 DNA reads TGCAGCGTAAGCAGGGTGGCTGAGCAGTTCTTC. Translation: CSVSRVAEQFF.

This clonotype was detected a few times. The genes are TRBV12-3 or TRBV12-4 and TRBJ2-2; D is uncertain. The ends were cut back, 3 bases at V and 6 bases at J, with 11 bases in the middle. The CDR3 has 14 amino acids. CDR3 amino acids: CASSFLLGSGELFF. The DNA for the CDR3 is TGTGCCAGCAGTTTTCTCCTAGGATCCGGGGAGCTGTTTTTT.

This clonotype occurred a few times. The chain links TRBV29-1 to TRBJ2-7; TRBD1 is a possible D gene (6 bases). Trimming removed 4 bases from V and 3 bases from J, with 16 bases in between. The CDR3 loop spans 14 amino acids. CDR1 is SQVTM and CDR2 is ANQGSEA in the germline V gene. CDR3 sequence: CSVAGEQGVYEQYF. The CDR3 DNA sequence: TGCAGCGTTGCAGGTGAACAGGGAGTCTACGAGCAGTACTTC.

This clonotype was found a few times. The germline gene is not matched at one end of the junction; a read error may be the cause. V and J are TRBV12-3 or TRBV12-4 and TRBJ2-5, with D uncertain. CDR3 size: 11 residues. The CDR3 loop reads CASSRSGSPNF. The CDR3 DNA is TGTGCCAGCAGTCGGTCCGGCTCTCCGAACTTC.

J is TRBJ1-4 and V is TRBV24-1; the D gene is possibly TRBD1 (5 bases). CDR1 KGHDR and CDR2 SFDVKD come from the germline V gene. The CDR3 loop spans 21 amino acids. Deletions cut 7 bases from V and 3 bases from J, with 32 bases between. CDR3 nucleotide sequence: TGTGCCACCAGGAGGCAACTCTACAGGTCTTTGAATGGGTCATCTAATGAAAAACTGTTTTTT. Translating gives CATRRQLYRSLNGSSNEKLFF.

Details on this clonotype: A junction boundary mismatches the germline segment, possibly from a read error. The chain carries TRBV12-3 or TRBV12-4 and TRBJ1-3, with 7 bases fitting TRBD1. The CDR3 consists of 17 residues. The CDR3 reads CASSYDRVLISGTTIYF. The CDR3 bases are TGTGCCAGCAGTTATGACAGGGTTTTGATCTCTGGAACCACCATATATTTT.

This CDR3 reads CASKYRANYGYTF. CDR3 coding DNA: TGTGCCAGCAAATACAGGGCTAACTATGGCTACACCTTC. V is TRBV6-5 and J is TRBJ1-2; D is possibly TRBD1 (6 bases). Trimming took 7 bases from V and 0 from J, leaving 9 bases between them. Germline-derived CDR1 and CDR2 are MNHEY and SVGAGI. The CDR3 contains 13 residues.

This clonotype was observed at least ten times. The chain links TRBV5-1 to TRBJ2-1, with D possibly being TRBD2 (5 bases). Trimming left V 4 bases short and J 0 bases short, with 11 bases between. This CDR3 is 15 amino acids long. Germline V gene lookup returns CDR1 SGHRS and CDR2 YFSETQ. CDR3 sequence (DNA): TGCGCCAGCAGCCCGGACTGGAGCTCCTACAATGAGCAGTTCTTC. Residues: CASSPDWSSYNEQFF.

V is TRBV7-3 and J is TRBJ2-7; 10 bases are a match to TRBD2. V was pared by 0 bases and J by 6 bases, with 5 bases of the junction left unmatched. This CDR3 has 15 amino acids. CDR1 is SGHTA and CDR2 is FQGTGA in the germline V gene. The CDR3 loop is CASSLTWVAGGEQYF. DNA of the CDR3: TGTGCCAGCAGCTTAACGTGGGTAGCGGGAGGCGAGCAGTACTTC.